This TCR beta chain was identified in a study of CD8+CD57+ T cells in acquired aplastic anemia. Study background: Each DNA sample taken from sorted CD4+ and CD8+ cells came to about 3.2 ug on average.

TCR beta VDJ and CDR3 profiles were obtained from a genomic DNA template. From the reads, TCRdb called clonotypes with MiXCR, one entry per CDR3 protein. The sample yields some 200,000 distinct CDR3 sequences, 30% to 40% seen once. Whole-study results and caveats: A significant difference in CD8+ Simpson's diversity between patients and controls was not found.

On this clonotype: The antigen remains undetermined.

Trimming removed 2 bases at V and 2 bases at J, with 10 bases between. The CDR3 covers 15 residues. Germline CDR1 and CDR2: LNHNV and YYDKDF (reference sequence). The TCR comes from a human donor in good health, serving as a control. J is TRBJ1-5 and V is TRBV15; tentatively, D is TRBD1 (5 bases). The sample comprised sorted CD4+, CD8+, or CD8+CD57+ T cells (not recorded which) from PBMCs. The CDR3 sequence is CATSRTQGGNQPQHF. CDR3 nucleotide sequence: TGTGCCACCAGCAGAACTCAGGGAGGCAATCAGCCCCAGCATTTT.